This TCR beta chain is drawn from a study of cytomegalovirus exposure and HLA in healthy donors. Study details: Inside one of the first data releases sat around 86 million unique TCRs taken from HLA-typed donors.

Study conclusions and caveats: Earlier results showed most TCR beta V segments being productive about 87% or about 30% of the time. In a later analysis, at a false discovery rate of 0.05, over 15,000 TCR beta sequences matched HLA alleles. Published work reported that the classifier diagnosed cytomegalovirus status with high specificity and sensitivity.

Comment on this clone: Its antigen remains unknown.

The PCR made use of 60 Vbeta and 13 Jbeta primers. Produced via immunoSEQ multiplex PCR; TCRdb's table is partial and in-frame only. Among 150,000 to 200,000 clones listed, around 85% were seen once. The TCR originated in a man aged 18 to 30 in good health and CMV-seropositive. Sequenced sample: PBMCs.

The CDR3 loop is CASSVGLRTEAFF. The DNA for the CDR3 is TGTGCCAGCAGCGTAGGTTTGCGGACAGAAGCTTTCTTT. J is TRBJ1-1 and V is TRBV9; D possibly corresponds to TRBD1 (5 bases). The CDR3 runs 13 residues. Germline V gene sequence: CDR1 SGDLS, CDR2 YYNGEE. Between the trimmed V and J ends, which lost 0 bases and 8 bases, there was a span of 11 bases.